This T cell receptor (beta chain) derives from a study of response to subunit inactivated influenza vaccine. On this clonotype itself: A much larger clonotype is one base distant, so this may be a read error.

TCRdb reanalysed the RT-PCR reads using MiXCR and keeps one entry per CDR3 protein. The sample includes around 170,000 distinct CDR3 sequences, about 10% seen only once; the top ten take approximately 35%. The sample was CD8+ T cells sorted from PBMCs, taken less than 25 months after vaccination. The receptor was isolated from a man between 50 and 75 years old who received an inactivated influenza vaccine.

The CDR3, as DNA: TGCGCCAGCAGCCAAGTTGCAGATACGCAGTATTTT. Residues: CASSQVADTQYF. The chain has TRBV4-3 and TRBJ2-3; D unresolved. V lost 1 base to trimming and J lost 4 bases, with 3 bases between them. CDR3 size: 12 residues. Per the germline V gene, CDR1 is LGHNA and CDR2 is YSLEER.